Listed below are T cell receptor beta chains from one sample, sequenced in a study of glioma-infiltrating T cells. One entry per CDR3 protein results from TCRdb running MiXCR on the multiplex PCR reads. The table shows about 180,000 distinct CDR3 sequences, with around 40% occurring only once. Material: glioma tissue, nonneoplastic brain tissue, or PBMCs (not recorded which). The receptor set was obtained from a human donor with low-grade glioma or glioblastoma, undergoing nonglioma brain surgery, or in good health (not recorded which). CDR3s include the opening cysteine and the closing phenylalanine or tryptophan. The D gene is left open where the match is weak.

d_gene	v_gene	CDR3aa
.	TRBV6-1	CASSELAGNTGELFF
.	TRBV28	CASSSPSLGGRTGELFF
TRBD2	TRBV7-2	CASSLGQRESDTQYF
TRBD2	TRBV5-1	CASSLSAGGGQETQYF
.	TRBV10-3	CAISLDSSYEQYF
.	TRBV28	CASSLSGINQPQHF
.	TRBV5-1	CDSSPDSRDEKLFF
.	TRBV7-3	CASSLNSLGANEQFF
.	TRBV19	CASSIPFSYNEQFF
.	TRBV5-1	CASSFNVNYEQYF
TRBD1	TRBV28	CASAIGQGFGGQLF
.	TRBV12-3/TRBV12-4	CASSRNRDTDTQYF
TRBD2	TRBV27	CASSLSGLAYEQFF
.	TRBV6-2/TRBV6-3	CASSQEGDTIYF
.	TRBV7-9	CASSFLIPSSNEQFF
.	TRBV30	CAWSPYAQGGKGNQPQHF
.	TRBV15	CATSRDSSPYNEQFF
.	TRBV16	CASSQRGSENIQYF
.	TRBV20-1	CSARRTPGHNEQFF
.	TRBV2	CAVGSSHEAFF
TRBD1	TRBV10-3	CAISEGDRDEQYF
.	TRBV11-2	CASSFFSRQETQYF
.	TRBV5-1	CASSPGRSGNGQFF
TRBD2	TRBV13	CARGRLAEYQETQYF
.	TRBV28	CASATEAFF
TRBD2	TRBV20-1	CSALYLRLAGHSDEQFF
TRBD1	TRBV28	CASRQGLSSGNTIYF
TRBD1	TRBV6-2/TRBV6-3	CASKDRASYEQYF
.	TRBV19	CASSIGQFTGELFF
.	TRBV20-1	CSATYRSVNTEAFF
.	TRBV12-3/TRBV12-4	CASSPSTPGIGRQPQHF
.	TRBV28	CASSTPTDTQYF
TRBD2	TRBV6-2/TRBV6-3	CASSYAGDRTDTQYF
.	TRBV24-1	CATSDSRTATTNEKLFF
.	TRBV11-2	CASSLGPPGPHSQETQYF
.	TRBV29-1	CSVGEGGLGQPQHF
TRBD1	TRBV10-3	CAISEGQGANGNTIYF
.	TRBV18	CASSPDLGANEQSF
TRBD1	TRBV18	CASSPVSLDRTYNSPLHF